The entry that follows covers one T cell receptor (beta chain) sequence. This entry belongs to a study of control samples from healthy donors and cancer patients. Data came from immunoSEQ multiplex PCR; TCRdb stores just in-frame clones and leaves some out. The table includes 73,000 or so clones, roughly nine tenths detected once. Between the trimmed V and J ends, which lost 1 base and 3 bases, there was a span of 6 bases. The CDR3 extends over 13 amino acids. In germline, CDR1 is LGHDT, CDR2 YNNKEL (reference sequence). The sequenced material came from blood. This TCR was sampled from a woman aged 45-65 years in good health. The V gene is TRBV3-1 (or the pseudogene TRBV3-2), the J gene TRBJ1-1, with unresolved D. CDR3 bases: TGTGCCAGCAGCCAAGGCCGGGACACTGAAGCTTTCTTT. Its translation: CASSQGRDTEAFF.